This T cell receptor beta chain comes out of a study of CD8+ T cells in alopecia areata. Background on the study: Treated individuals took tofacitinib by mouth, 5 to 10 mg twice daily.

This CDR3 contains 17 residues. CDR1 and CDR2 (germline): SGHNT, YYREEE (reference sequence). V was clipped by 4 bases and J by 1 base; unmatched bases: 8. Study-level points and caveats: Relative to normal scalp, lesional scalp, especially alopecia totalis/universalis, showed higher clonality.

Extracted RNA was reverse transcribed into cDNA, the sequencing template. Sequencing used immunoSEQ multiplex PCR; TCRdb keeps in-frame clones, though not all of them. The sample contains 90,000 to 150,000 clones, around two fifths of which appear only once. On this clone: The antigen is unknown.

The sorting of PBMCs gave CD4+ and CD8+ T cells. The specimen sequenced was CD4+ T cells sorted from blood. The clonotype comes from a human donor with alopecia areata. The rearrangement uses TRBV5-4 and TRBJ2-1; 10 bases fit TRBD1. CDR3 protein: CASSPPGGQGSYNEQFF. The CDR3 coding sequence is TGTGCCAGCAGCCCGCCCGGGGGACAGGGGTCCTACAATGAGCAGTTCTTC. The whole variable domain, remainder taken from reference TRBV5-4 and TRBJ2-1, is ETGVTQSPTHLIKTRGQQVTLRCSSQSGHNTVSWYQQALGQGPQFIFQYYREEENGRGNFPPRFSGLQFPNYSSELNVNALELDDSALYLCASSPPGGQGSYNEQFFGPGTRLTVL.